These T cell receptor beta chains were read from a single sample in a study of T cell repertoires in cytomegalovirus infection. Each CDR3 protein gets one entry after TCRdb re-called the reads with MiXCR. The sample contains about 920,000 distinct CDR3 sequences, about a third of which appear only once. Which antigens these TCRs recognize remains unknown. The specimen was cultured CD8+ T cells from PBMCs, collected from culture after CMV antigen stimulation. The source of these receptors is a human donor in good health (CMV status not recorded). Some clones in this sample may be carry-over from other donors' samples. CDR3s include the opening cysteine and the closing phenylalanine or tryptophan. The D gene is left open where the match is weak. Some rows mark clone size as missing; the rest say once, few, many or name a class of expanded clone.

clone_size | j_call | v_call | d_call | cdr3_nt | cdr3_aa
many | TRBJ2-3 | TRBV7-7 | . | TGTGCTAGCAGCTCGTCTACAGGGGATACGCAGTATTTT | CASSSSTGDTQYF
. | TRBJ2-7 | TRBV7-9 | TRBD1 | TGTGCCAGCAGAGGCGGGGACAGGACCTACGAGCAGTACTTC | CASRGGDRTYEQYF
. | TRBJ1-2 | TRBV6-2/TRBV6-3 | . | TGTGCCAGCAGGACGAAAGACGGCTACACCTTC | CASRTKDGYTF
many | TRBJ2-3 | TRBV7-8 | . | TGTGCCAGCAGCCCAACGGTAGGGGCTCCAGATACGCAGTATTTT | CASSPTVGAPDTQYF
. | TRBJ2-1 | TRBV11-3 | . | TGTGCCAGCAGCTTAGTCCGAGGGGATTACAATGAGCAGTTCTTC | CASSLVRGDYNEQFF
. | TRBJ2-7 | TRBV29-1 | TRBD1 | TGCAGCGTCCGGGACAGCTACGAGCAGTACTTC | CSVRDSYEQYF
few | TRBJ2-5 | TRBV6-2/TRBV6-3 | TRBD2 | TGTGCCAGCAGCCGGACTAGCGGGATTCGCCCGAGGGAGACCCAGTACTTC | CASSRTSGIRPRETQYF
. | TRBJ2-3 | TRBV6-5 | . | TGTGCCAGCAGTTACTCGAGGGGGGGAAGGACAGATACGCAGTATTTT | CASSYSRGGRTDTQYF
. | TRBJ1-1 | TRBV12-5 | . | TGTGCTAGTGGCATGGTCGAATGGGGGGAGAGGAACACTGAAGCTTTCTTT | CASGMVEWGERNTEAFF
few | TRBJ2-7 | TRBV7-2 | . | TGTGCCAGCTTTCAAAAAGGGGACCCCTTAGGGCAGTACTTC | CASFQKGDPLGQYF
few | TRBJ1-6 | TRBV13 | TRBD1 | TGTGCCAGCAGCTTAGGCAGGGGGCCAAATTCACCCCTCCACTTT | CASSLGRGPNSPLHF
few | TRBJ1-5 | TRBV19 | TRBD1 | TGTGCCAGTAGGGTCCGGGACAGGGGGCCTTATAGCAATCAGCCCCAGCATTTT | CASRVRDRGPYSNQPQHF
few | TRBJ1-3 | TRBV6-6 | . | TGTGCCAGTTGTTTGAGCAGGGTCTCTGGAAACACCATATATTTT | CASCLSRVSGNTIYF
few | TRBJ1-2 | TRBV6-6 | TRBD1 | TGTGCCAGCAGTTCCTCACAGGGGGGTGGTGGCTATGGCTACACCTTC | CASSSSQGGGGYGYTF
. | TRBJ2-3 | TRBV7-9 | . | TGTGCCAGCAGCTTGGGTGGGGGCCCTTCCTCTACAGATACGCAGTATTTT | CASSLGGGPSSTDTQYF
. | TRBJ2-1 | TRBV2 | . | TGTGCCAGCAGTGAAGCGCGCGCATACAATGAGCAGTTCTTC | CASSEARAYNEQFF
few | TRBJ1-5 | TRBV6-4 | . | TGTGCCAGCAGTGAAGGACCCGATGATCCCCAGCATTTT | CASSEGPDDPQHF
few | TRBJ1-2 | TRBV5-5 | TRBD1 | TGTGCCAGCAGCTCCGGACAGGGGCAGGATGGCTACACCTTC | CASSSGQGQDGYTF
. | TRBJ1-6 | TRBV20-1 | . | TGCAGTGCTAGAGATCGGGGAGGGTTGAATTCACCCCTCCACTTT | CSARDRGGLNSPLHF
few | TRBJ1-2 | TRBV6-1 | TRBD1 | TGTGCCAGCAGTAGGGGACAGGTAGAGCGTACGAACTATGGCTACACCTTC | CASSRGQVERTNYGYTF
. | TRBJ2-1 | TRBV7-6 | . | TGTGCTAGCATGTCCGTCGGGGGCGATGAGCAGTTCTTC | CASMSVGGDEQFF
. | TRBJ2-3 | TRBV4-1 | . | TGTGCCAGCAGCCAAGATTACCGAGGCGGTCCTAGCACAGATACGCAGTATTTT | CASSQDYRGGPSTDTQYF
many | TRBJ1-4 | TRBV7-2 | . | TGTGCCAGCAGCTTAGAGGGCAGTACCAATGAAAAACTGTTTTTT | CASSLEGSTNEKLFF
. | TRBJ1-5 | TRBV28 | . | TGTGCCAGCATCAAAGAAAGGGGGGCAAGCAATCAGCCCCAGCATTTT | CASIKERGASNQPQHF
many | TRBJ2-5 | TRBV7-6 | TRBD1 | TGTGCCAGCAGCAGTGGTGGGACAGGGCAAGAGACCCAGTACTTC | CASSSGGTGQETQYF
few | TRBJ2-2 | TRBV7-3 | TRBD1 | TGTGCCAGCAGCCTTGGGACAGGGGGCGAGGGCACCGGGGAGCTGTTTTTT | CASSLGTGGEGTGELFF
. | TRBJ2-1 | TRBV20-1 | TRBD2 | TGCAGTGCAAGACCGGGGGGTGAGCAGTTCTTC | CSARPGGEQFF
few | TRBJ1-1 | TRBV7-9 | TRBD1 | TGTGCCAGCAGCTTGGTAGGGGGCGAAGTGAACACTGAAGCTTTCTTT | CASSLVGGEVNTEAFF